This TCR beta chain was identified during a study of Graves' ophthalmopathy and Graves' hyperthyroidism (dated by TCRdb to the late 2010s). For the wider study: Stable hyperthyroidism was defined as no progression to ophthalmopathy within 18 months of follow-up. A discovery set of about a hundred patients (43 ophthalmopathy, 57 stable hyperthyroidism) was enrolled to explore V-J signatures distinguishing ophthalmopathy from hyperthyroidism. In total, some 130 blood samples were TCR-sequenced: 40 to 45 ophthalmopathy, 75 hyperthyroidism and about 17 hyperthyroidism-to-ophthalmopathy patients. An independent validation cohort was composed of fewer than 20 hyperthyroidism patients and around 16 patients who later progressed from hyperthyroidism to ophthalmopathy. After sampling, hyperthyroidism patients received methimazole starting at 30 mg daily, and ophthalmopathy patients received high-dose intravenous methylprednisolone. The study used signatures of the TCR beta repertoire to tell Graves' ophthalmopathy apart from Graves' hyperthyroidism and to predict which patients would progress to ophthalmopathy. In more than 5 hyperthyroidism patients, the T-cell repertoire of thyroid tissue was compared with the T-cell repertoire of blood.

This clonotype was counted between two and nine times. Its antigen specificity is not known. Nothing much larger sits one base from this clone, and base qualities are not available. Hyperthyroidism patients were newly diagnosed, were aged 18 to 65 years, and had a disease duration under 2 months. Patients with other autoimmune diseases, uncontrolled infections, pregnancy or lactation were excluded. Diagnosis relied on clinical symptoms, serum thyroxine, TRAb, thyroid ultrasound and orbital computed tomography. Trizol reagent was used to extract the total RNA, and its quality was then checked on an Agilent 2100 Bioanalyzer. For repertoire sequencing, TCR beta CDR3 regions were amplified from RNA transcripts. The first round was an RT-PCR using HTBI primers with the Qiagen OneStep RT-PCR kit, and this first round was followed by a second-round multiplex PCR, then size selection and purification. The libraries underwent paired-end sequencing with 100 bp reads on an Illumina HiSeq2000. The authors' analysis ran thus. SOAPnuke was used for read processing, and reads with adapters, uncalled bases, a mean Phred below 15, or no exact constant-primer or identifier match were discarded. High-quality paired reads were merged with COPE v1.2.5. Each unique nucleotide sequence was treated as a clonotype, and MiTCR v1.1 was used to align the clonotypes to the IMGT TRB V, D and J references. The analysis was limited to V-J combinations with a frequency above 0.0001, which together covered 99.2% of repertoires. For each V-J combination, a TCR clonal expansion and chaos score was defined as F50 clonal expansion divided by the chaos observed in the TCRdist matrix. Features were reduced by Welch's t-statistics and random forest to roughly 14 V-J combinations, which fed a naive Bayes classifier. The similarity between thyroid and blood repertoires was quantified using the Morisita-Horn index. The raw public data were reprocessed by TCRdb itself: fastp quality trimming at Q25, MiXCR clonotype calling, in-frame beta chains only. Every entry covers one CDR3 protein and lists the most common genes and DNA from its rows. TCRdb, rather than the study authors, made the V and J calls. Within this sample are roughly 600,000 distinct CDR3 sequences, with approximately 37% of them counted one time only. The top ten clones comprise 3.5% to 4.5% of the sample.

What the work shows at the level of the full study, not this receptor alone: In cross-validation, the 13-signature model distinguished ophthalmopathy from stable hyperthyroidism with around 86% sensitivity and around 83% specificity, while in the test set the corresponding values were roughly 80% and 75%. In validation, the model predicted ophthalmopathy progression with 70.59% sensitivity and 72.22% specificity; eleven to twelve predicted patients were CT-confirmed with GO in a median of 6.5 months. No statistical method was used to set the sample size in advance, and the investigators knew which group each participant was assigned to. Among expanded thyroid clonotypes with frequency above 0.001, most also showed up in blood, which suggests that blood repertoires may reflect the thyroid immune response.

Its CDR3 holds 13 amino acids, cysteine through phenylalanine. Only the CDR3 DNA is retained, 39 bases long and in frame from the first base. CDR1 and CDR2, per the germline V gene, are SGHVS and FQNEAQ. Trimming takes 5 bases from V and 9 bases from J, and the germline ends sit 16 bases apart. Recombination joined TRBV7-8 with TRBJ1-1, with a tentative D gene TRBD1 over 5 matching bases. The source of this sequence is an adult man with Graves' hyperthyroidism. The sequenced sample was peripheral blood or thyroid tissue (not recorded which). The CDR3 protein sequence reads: CASSREGARQAFF. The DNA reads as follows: TGTGCCAGCAGCCGAGAAGGGGCGCGACAAGCTTTCTTT.